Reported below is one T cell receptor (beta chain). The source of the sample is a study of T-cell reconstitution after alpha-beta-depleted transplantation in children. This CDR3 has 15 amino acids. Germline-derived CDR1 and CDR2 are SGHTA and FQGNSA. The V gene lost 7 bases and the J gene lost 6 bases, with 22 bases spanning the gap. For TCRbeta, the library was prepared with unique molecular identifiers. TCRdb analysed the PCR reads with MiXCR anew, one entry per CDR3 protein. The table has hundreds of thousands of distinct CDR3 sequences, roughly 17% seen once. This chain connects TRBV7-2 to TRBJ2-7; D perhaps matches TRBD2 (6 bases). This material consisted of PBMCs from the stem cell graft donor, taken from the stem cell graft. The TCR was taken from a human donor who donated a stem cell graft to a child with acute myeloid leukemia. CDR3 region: CASTLKGREEGEQYF. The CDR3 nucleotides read TGTGCCAGCACCCTTAAGGGCAGGGAGGAGGGCGAGCAGTACTTC.